This T cell receptor (beta chain) derives from a study of cytomegalovirus exposure and HLA in healthy donors. The study ran its PCR with 60 Vbeta and 13 Jbeta primers. Repertoires were generated with immunoSEQ multiplex PCR, while TCRdb's copy carries only in-frame clones and drops some. This table holds about 130,000 clones, about three quarters found once. This CDR3 region has 15 residues. V was clipped by 0 bases and J by 6 bases, with 13 bases between them. Germline V gene lookup returns CDR1 SGHTS and CDR2 YDEGEE. The chain recombines TRBV5-8 with TRBJ2-1; D might be TRBD1 (6 bases). This sequence originates from a female donor in good health and CMV-seronegative. Sample: PBMCs. The CDR3, as DNA: TGTGCCAGCAGCTTGGTAGTGGGGGCCACCAATGAGCAGTTCTTC. Its translation: CASSLVVGATNEQFF.